This T cell receptor (beta chain) was identified in a study of blood T cell repertoires in COVID-19. CDR1 and CDR2 from the germline V gene are MGHRA and YSYEKL. V lost 4 bases and J lost 1; bases outside the gene matches: 3. There are 15 residues in the CDR3. Measured with immunoSEQ multiplex PCR; TCRdb has only the in-frame clones, and not every one. This table has 200,000 to 250,000 clones, around 90% appearing once. This clonotype was sampled from a woman aged 25 to 39 who had been exposed to COVID-19. Sequenced input: PBMCs or T cells enriched from blood (not recorded which). This sequence joins TRBV4-1 and TRBJ2-2; 7 positions agree with TRBD2. The CDR3 nucleotides are TGCGCCAGCAGCCTGGTAGCGGGGAACACCGGGGAGCTGTTTTTT. Translated, it gives CASSLVAGNTGELFF.